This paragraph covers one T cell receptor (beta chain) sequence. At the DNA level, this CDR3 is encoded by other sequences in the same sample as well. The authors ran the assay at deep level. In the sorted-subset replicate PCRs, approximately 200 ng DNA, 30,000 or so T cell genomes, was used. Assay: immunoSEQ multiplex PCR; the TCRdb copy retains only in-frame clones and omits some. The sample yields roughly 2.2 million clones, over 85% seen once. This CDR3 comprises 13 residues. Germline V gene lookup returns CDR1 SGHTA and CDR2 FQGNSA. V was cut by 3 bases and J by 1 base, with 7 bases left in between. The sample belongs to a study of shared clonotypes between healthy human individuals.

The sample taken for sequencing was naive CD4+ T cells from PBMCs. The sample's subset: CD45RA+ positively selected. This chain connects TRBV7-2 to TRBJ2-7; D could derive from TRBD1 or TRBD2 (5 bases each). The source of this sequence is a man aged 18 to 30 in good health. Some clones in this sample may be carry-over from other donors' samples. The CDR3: CASSLGVSYEQYF. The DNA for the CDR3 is TGTGCCAGCAGCTTGGGGGTGTCCTACGAGCAGTACTTC.